The next 27 T cell receptor beta chains were all read from a single sample in a study of T-cell reconstitution after alpha-beta-depleted transplantation in children. Unique molecular identifiers were incorporated during preparation of the TCRbeta library. Each CDR3 protein is one row after TCRdb ran MiXCR on the PCR reads. The sample has 200,000 to 250,000 distinct CDR3 sequences; under 30% are singletons. The input for sequencing was PBMCs, mostly from graft donor cells, taken 360 days after TCRalphabeta/CD19-depleted stem cell transplant. The receptors were sampled from a female patient aged 2-9 years who had a stem cell transplant for congenital amegakaryocytic thrombocytopenia, so the T cells may come from the graft donor.

This clonotype was counted a few times. This chain uses TRBV4-3 with TRBJ1-1; no firm D call. The CDR3 runs to 14 residues. Germline CDR1 reads LGHNA; CDR2 reads YSLEER. Trimming took off 1 base at V and 5 bases at J, with 11 bases between the two ends. This chain's CDR3 is CASSQGVGRTEAFF. The CDR3 DNA reads TGCGCCAGCAGCCAAGGGGTCGGTCGAACTGAAGCTTTCTTT.

J is TRBJ2-1 and V is TRBV28, with a possible D match to TRBD2 (5 bases). Deletions cut 6 bases from V and 12 bases from J, with 12 bases between. Germline V lookup: CDR1 MDHEN, CDR2 SYDVKM. CDR3 length: 11 amino acids. The CDR3 DNA reads TGTGCCAGCAGAAGCCGGGAATGGCAGTTCTTC. It specifies CASRSREWQFF.

This rearrangement joins TRBV6-2 or TRBV6-3 to TRBJ2-5; D is perhaps TRBD1 (5 bases). CDR3 size: 14 residues. CDR1 MNHEY and CDR2 SVGEGT come from the germline V gene. V lost 5 bases and J lost 4, with 14 bases in between. The CDR3 sequence is CASSTTGFGETQYF. The CDR3 DNA sequence: TGTGCCAGCAGTACAACAGGCTTCGGAGAGACCCAGTACTTC.

The chain joins TRBV29-1 to TRBJ2-5; D unclear. Germline V CDR1 and CDR2: SQVTM, ANQGSEA. With 5 bases removed from V and 2 bases from J, the gap between germline ends came to 6 bases. The CDR3 is 11 amino acids. The DNA for the CDR3 is TGCAGCGTTTTACCTCAAGAGACCCAGTACTTC. Its protein is CSVLPQETQYF.

This clonotype appeared many times. The rearrangement uses TRBV29-1 and TRBJ2-3; the D is unclear. The CDR3 has 13 residues. Trimming took off 3 bases at V and 2 bases at J, with 9 bases between the two ends. Germline V gene lookup returns CDR1 SQVTM and CDR2 ANQGSEA. CDR3 nucleotide sequence: TGCAGCGTTGATGGCGCTAACACAGATACGCAGTATTTT. This gives the protein CSVDGANTDTQYF.

This sequence joins TRBV20-1 and TRBJ2-7, with 12 bases identical to TRBD1. Germline CDR1 and CDR2: DFQATT and SNEGSKA (reference sequence). V lost 7 bases, J lost 6 bases, and 10 bases stayed unmatched. This CDR3 contains 14 residues. CDR3 in amino acids: CSGKPGTGGGEQYF. CDR3 in DNA: TGCAGTGGTAAACCCGGGACAGGGGGCGGCGAGCAGTACTTC.

The chain is built from TRBV20-1 and TRBJ2-1; TRBD2 matches 10 bases. Germline V gene sequence: CDR1 DFQATT, CDR2 SNEGSKA (reference sequence). The ends lost 1 base at V and 4 bases at J; junction bases unmatched: 1. This CDR3 spans 14 amino acids. The CDR3 DNA reads TGCAGTGCTAGAGGGACTAGCGGATACAATGAGCAGTTCTTC. Amino acids: CSARGTSGYNEQFF.

The V call is TRBV9, the J call TRBJ2-7; TRBD2 might be the D (6 bases). The CDR3 is 14 amino acids. Germline CDR1 SGDLS, CDR2 YYNGEE. The germline V and J ends were trimmed by 7 bases and 6 bases, with 20 bases remaining between them. In DNA form, the CDR3 reads TGTGCCAGCCACCCCGATGGGGGGATAATCGAGCAGTACTTC. Amino acid sequence: CASHPDGGIIEQYF.

The sample holds a few counts of this clonotype. One end of the junction is discordant with germline, which a read error may explain. This sequence joins TRBV7-8 and TRBJ2-3; D not certain. The CDR3 sequence is 13 residues long. Germline V gene lookup returns CDR1 SGHVS and CDR2 FQNEAQ. The DNA of the CDR3 is TGTGCCAGCAGCTTGACCCCTGGTACCCCAGCGAATTTT. This sequence encodes CASSLTPGTPANF.

The CDR3 nucleotides read TGTGCCAGCAGCTTACAAACAGGGGGCTGGTTGGACACCGGGGAGCTGTTTTTT. Protein: CASSLQTGGWLDTGELFF. J is TRBJ2-2 and V is TRBV11-2; 9 bases map to TRBD1. The V and J ends lost 2 bases and 3 bases, in that order; junction bases with no gene match: 10. This CDR3 is built from 18 residues. Germline V gives CDR1 SGHAT, CDR2 FQNNGV.

This clonotype came up many times. V is TRBV5-1 and J is TRBJ2-7, with 7 bases aligning to TRBD1. J lost 0 bases, V lost 4 bases, and 4 bases had no gene match. The CDR3 has 14 amino acids. The germline gives CDR1 SGHRS, CDR2 YFSETQ. This CDR3 reads CASSPGQSSYEQYF. The CDR3 DNA is TGCGCCAGCAGCCCGGGACAGAGCTCCTACGAGCAGTACTTC. Drawing the rest from reference TRBV5-1 and TRBJ2-7, the complete variable domain is KAGVTQTPRYLIKTRGQQVTLSCSPISGHRSVSWYQQTPGQGLQFLFEYFSETQRNKGNFPGRFSGRQFSNSRSEMNVSTLELGDSALYLCASSPGQSSYEQYFGPGTRLTVT.

This clonotype was detected only a few times. This sequence joins TRBV6-2 or TRBV6-3 and TRBJ2-7, with 8 bases lining up with TRBD2. Germline CDR1 MNHEY, CDR2 SVGEGT. This CDR3 has 14 amino acids. The ends lost 2 bases at V and 5 bases at J; junction bases unmatched: 5. For the CDR3, the DNA is TGTGCCAGCAGTTACGCGGGGGGATACAACGAGCAGTACTTC. Encoded protein: CASSYAGGYNEQYF.

This clonotype was seen at least ten times. The chain recombines TRBV15 with TRBJ2-4, with D maybe TRBD2 (6 bases). V was cut by 1 base and J by 6 bases, with 7 bases left in between. The germline V gene encodes CDR1 LNHNV and CDR2 YYDKDF (reference sequence). The CDR3 contains 13 residues. The CDR3 DNA reads TGTGCCACCAGCAGAGCGGGAGTAAACATTCAGTACTTC. Encoded protein: CATSRAGVNIQYF.

The V and J genes are TRBV20-1 and TRBJ2-4, with D tentatively TRBD1 or TRBD2 (5 bases each). Per germline, CDR1 DFQATT and CDR2 SNEGSKA (reference sequence). Trimming pared 0 bases from V and 16 bases from J, leaving 19 bases between. The CDR3 contains 13 residues. The CDR3 nucleotides read TGCAGTGCTAGAGAAGCTTGGGACGGCGCAGGATACTTC. Protein product: CSAREAWDGAGYF.

This clonotype has ten or more counts. The V and J genes are TRBV29-1 and TRBJ1-2, with a possible D match to TRBD1 (5 bases). The CDR3 covers 14 residues. Trimming took off 4 bases at V and 5 bases at J, with 17 bases between the two ends. Germline V gene data show CDR1 as SQVTM and CDR2 as ANQGSEA. CDR3 nucleotide sequence: TGCAGCGTTGGATTCGGGGGTTTCCTATATGGCTACACCTTC. Translation gives CSVGFGGFLYGYTF. Full variable domain (rest looked up from reference TRBV29-1 and TRBJ1-2): SAVISQKPSRDICQRGTSLTIQCQVDSQVTMMFWYRQQPGQSLTLIATANQGSEATYESGFVIDKFPISRPNLTFSTLTVSNMSPEDSSIYLCSVGFGGFLYGYTFGSGTRLTVV.

The CDR3: CSAAPGTSGLIRTDTQYF. CDR3 bases: TGCAGTGCTGCACCCGGGACTAGCGGGCTTATACGCACAGATACGCAGTATTTT. The chain employs TRBV20-1 and TRBJ2-3, with TRBD2 matching over 12 bases. Trimming took 5 bases from V and 1 from J; bases not matched to a gene: 13. Germline CDR1 is DFQATT and CDR2 is SNEGSKA (reference sequence). The CDR3 spans 18 residues.

The rearrangement joins TRBV10-3 to TRBJ2-7; TRBD1 matches 12 bases. The CDR3 extends over 12 amino acids. V was pared by 10 bases and J by 5 bases, with 3 bases of the junction left unmatched. Looked up from germline, CDR1 is ENHRY and CDR2 is SYGVKD. The CDR3 region is CASGTGGDEQYF. In DNA, the CDR3 is TGTGCCAGCGGGACAGGGGGCGACGAGCAGTACTTC.

The chain carries TRBV28 and TRBJ1-1, with D possibly TRBD1 on 6 matching bases. Trimming shortened V by 5 bases and J by 6 bases, and 10 bases separated the two germline ends. The CDR3 totals 12 residues. Germline V gene sequence: CDR1 MDHEN, CDR2 SYDVKM. The CDR3 bases are TGTGCCAGCAGTGAACAGGGACCTGAAGCTTTCTTT. It codes for CASSEQGPEAFF.

This clonotype was seen only a few times. This CDR3 reads CASSQSETGTGETQYF. The CDR3, as DNA: TGCGCCAGCAGTCAATCGGAAACCGGGACGGGGGAGACCCAGTACTTC. This sequence joins TRBV23-1 and TRBJ2-5, with D possibly called TRBD1 or TRBD2 (5 bases each). TRBV23-1 is known as an ORF, though its function is uncertain. The CDR3 totals 16 residues. The germline V and J ends were trimmed by 0 bases and 5 bases, with 16 bases remaining between them.

The J gene is TRBJ2-2, the V gene TRBV15, with TRBD2 as a possible D gene (7 bases). There are 17 residues in the CDR3. CDR1 LNHNV and CDR2 YYDKDF come from the germline V gene (reference sequence). The V end was cut by 1 base, the J end by 2 bases, with 14 bases between. The CDR3 region is CATSRGRGGPNTGELFF. The DNA for the CDR3 is TGTGCCACCAGCAGAGGGAGGGGGGGCCCCAACACCGGGGAGCTGTTTTTT.

In this sample, this clonotype turned up a few times. The chain is built from TRBV7-9 and TRBJ2-5; 10 nucleotides agree with TRBD2. Germline-derived CDR1 and CDR2 are SEHNR and FQNEAQ (reference sequence). The CDR3 sequence is 16 residues long. V gave up 4 bases and J gave up 5 bases; unmatched junction bases: 10. In DNA form, the CDR3 reads TGTGCCAGCAGCTCCAGAAGGACTAGCGGTATGGAGACCCAGTACTTC. It translates to CASSSRRTSGMETQYF.

J is TRBJ2-6 and V is TRBV20-1; D possibly corresponds to TRBD2 (5 bases). CDR1 DFQATT and CDR2 SNEGSKA come from the germline V gene (reference sequence). This CDR3 is 15 amino acids long. Trimming shortened V by 0 bases and J by 1 base, and 7 bases separated the two germline ends. The CDR3 loop reads CSARDEGSGANVLTF. For the CDR3, the DNA is TGCAGTGCTAGAGATGAGGGTTCTGGGGCCAACGTCCTGACTTTC.

The chain recombines TRBV12-3 or TRBV12-4 with TRBJ2-6; possibly TRBD1 for D (6 bases). This CDR3 is built from 16 residues. Trimming removed 6 bases from V and 0 bases from J, with 12 bases in between. CDR3 nucleotides: TGTGCCAGCAGGCGACAGGAAAGCTCTGGGGCCAACGTCCTGACTTTC. This gives the protein CASRRQESSGANVLTF.

This clonotype was counted only a few times. The chain joins TRBV4-1 to TRBJ1-3; D might be TRBD1 (5 bases). Germline loops: CDR1 MGHRA, CDR2 YSYEKL. This CDR3 spans 14 amino acids. V dropped 0 bases and J dropped 6 bases, with 9 bases sitting between them. CDR3 in amino acids: CASSQDRVKNTIYF. The CDR3 coding sequence is TGCGCCAGCAGCCAAGACAGGGTTAAAAACACCATATATTTT.

This rearrangement joins TRBV15 to TRBJ2-1; tentatively, D is TRBD1 or TRBD2 (5 bases each). The germline V and J ends were trimmed by 6 bases and 9 bases, with 21 bases remaining between them. The CDR3 extends over 15 amino acids. CDR1 and CDR2 from the germline V gene are LNHNV and YYDKDF (reference sequence). The CDR3 DNA sequence: TGTGCCACCAGACTAACCGGGACGCCGGCCCCTGAGCAGTTCTTC. Encoded protein: CATRLTGTPAPEQFF.

This clonotype came up many times. The chain carries TRBV5-6 and TRBJ2-1; D call uncertain. The germline V and J ends were trimmed by 9 bases and 8 bases, with 15 bases remaining between them. The length of the CDR3 is 12 residues. Germline V gives CDR1 SGHDT, CDR2 YYEEEE. The CDR3 DNA reads as TGTGCCACTGCACCGGTTGAGCATGAGCAGTTCTTC. It specifies CATAPVEHEQFF.

This sequence joins TRBV15 and TRBJ1-1; weak D call: TRBD1 (6 bases). With 4 bases removed from V and 3 bases from J, the gap between germline ends came to 15 bases. Germline V lookup: CDR1 LNHNV, CDR2 YYDKDF (reference sequence). CDR3 length equals 15 residues. In DNA form, the CDR3 reads TGTGCCACCAGCAACAGATTCAGGGGAGACACTGAAGCTTTCTTT. Translation gives CATSNRFRGDTEAFF.